The 19 T cell receptor beta chains reported below all come from one sample, sequenced in a study of shared clonotypes between healthy human individuals. Measured with immunoSEQ multiplex PCR; TCRdb has only the in-frame clones, and not every one. This sample has 600,000 to 750,000 clones, with 72% found just once. The sequenced sample was memory CD4+ T cells sorted from blood. Documented subset: CD45RA-negative fraction. Receptor source: a woman between 25 and 40 years old in good health.

The chain joins TRBV5-1 to TRBJ2-7; 7 positions match TRBD1. Per germline, CDR1 SGHRS and CDR2 YFSETQ. CDR3 size: 13 residues. V shed 4 bases and J 2 bases; nucleotides not matched to a gene: 3. The CDR3, as DNA: TGCGCCAGCAGCCGGGACAGAGCCTACGAGCAGTACTTC. This translates into CASSRDRAYEQYF.

The chain carries TRBV12-5 and TRBJ2-1; D remains unclear. Between the trimmed V and J ends, which lost 6 bases and 4 bases, there was a span of 10 bases. The CDR3 totals 13 residues. Per the germline V gene, CDR1 is LGHNT and CDR2 is FRNRAP. CDR3 sequence: CASGPENYNEQFF. The CDR3 DNA is TGTGCTAGTGGCCCCGAGAATTACAATGAGCAGTTCTTC.

The genes are TRBV5-1 and TRBJ2-1; TRBD2 might be the D (6 bases). The germline V and J ends were trimmed by 0 bases and 3 bases, with 13 bases remaining between them. The CDR3 is 16 amino acids. CDR1 SGHRS and CDR2 YFSETQ come from the germline V gene. The CDR3 nucleotides read TGCGCCAGCAGCTTGGGGGGCGGGAAATTCTACAATGAGCAGTTCTTC. Translating gives CASSLGGGKFYNEQFF.

This clone has just a few counts. V and J are TRBV6-6 and TRBJ2-1; possibly TRBD1 or TRBD2 for D (5 bases each). Germline V gene lookup returns CDR1 MNHNY and CDR2 SVGAGI (reference sequence). The V gene lost 6 bases and the J gene lost 5 bases, with 14 bases spanning the gap. The CDR3 is 14 amino acids. CDR3 nucleotide sequence: TGTGCCAGCAGGAGGGACCTGGGGCACAATGAGCAGTTCTTC. This sequence encodes CASRRDLGHNEQFF.

The V call is TRBV28, the J call TRBJ2-6; the D gene is possibly TRBD1 (6 bases). V lost 8 bases and J 4 bases, leaving 24 bases between the germline ends. The CDR3 has 18 amino acids. Germline V lookup: CDR1 MDHEN, CDR2 SYDVKM. CDR3: CASSPWGQIATGANVLTF. As DNA, the CDR3 is TGTGCCAGCTCCCCCTGGGGGCAGATCGCAACCGGGGCCAACGTCCTGACTTTC.

Here the CDR3 DNA reads TGCGCCAGCAGTGAGGGCAGAAGGGAGCAGTACTTC. Translation: CASSEGRREQYF. This sequence joins TRBV10-2 and TRBJ2-7; D unresolved. Between the trimmed V and J ends, which lost 2 bases and 7 bases, there was a span of 9 bases. This CDR3 has 12 residues. Germline V CDR1 and CDR2: WSHSY, SAAADI.

The chain employs TRBV5-4 and TRBJ1-4; 8 bases are a match to TRBD1. Germline V CDR1 and CDR2: SGHNT, YYREEE (reference sequence). V lost 5 bases to trimming and J lost 8 bases; unmatched junction nucleotides: 8. This CDR3 is 14 amino acids long. CDR3 loop: CASSSDRGYEKLFF. The CDR3 region has the DNA TGTGCCAGCAGTTCTGACAGGGGTTACGAAAAACTGTTTTTT.

J is TRBJ1-2 and V is TRBV18; D might be TRBD1 (6 bases). Germline CDR1 and CDR2: KGHSH and LQKENI. CDR3 length: 15 amino acids. V was shortened by 3 bases and J by 0 bases, with 11 bases between the two germline ends. The CDR3 reads CASSPQGPTNYGYTF. The CDR3, as DNA: TGTGCCAGCTCACCTCAGGGGCCGACTAACTATGGCTACACCTTC. The variable domain in full, with the rest retrieved from reference TRBV18 and TRBJ1-2, is NAGVMQNPRHLVRRRGQEARLRCSPMKGHSHVYWYRQLPEEGLKFMVYLQKENIIDESGMPKERFSAEFPKEGPSILRIQQVVRGDSAAYFCASSPQGPTNYGYTFGSGTRLTVV.

V and J are TRBV7-2 and TRBJ2-7; 8 bases align to TRBD2. Germline-derived CDR1 and CDR2 are SGHTA and FQGNSA. J gave up 13 bases and V 5 bases, and 13 bases lay outside the gene matches. CDR3 length: 13 amino acids. CDR3 sequence reads: CASSPSPSGSLYF. The CDR3 DNA reads TGTGCCAGCAGCCCATCCCCAAGCGGGAGTCTCTACTTC.

The chain links TRBV6-6 to TRBJ2-3; 8 nucleotides agree with TRBD2. The CDR3 totals 15 residues. With 3 bases clipped from V and 3 bases from J, the junction kept 5 bases outside the gene matches. Looked up from germline, CDR1 is MNHNY and CDR2 is SVGAGI (reference sequence). In nucleotides, the CDR3 is TGTGCCAGCAGTTATCGGGCTAGCGGGACAGATACGCAGTATTTT. Translated: CASSYRASGTDTQYF.

About this clone itself: The sample carries other DNA sequences with the same CDR3. The V call is TRBV28, the J call TRBJ2-7; D gene ambiguous. The CDR3 is made up of 11 amino acids. Germline V gene data show CDR1 as MDHEN and CDR2 as SYDVKM. V was shortened by 3 bases and J by 3 bases, with 3 bases between the two germline ends. This chain's CDR3 is CASSLGYEQYF. The CDR3, as DNA: TGTGCCAGCAGTTTGGGCTACGAGCAGTACTTC.

The chain joins TRBV2 to TRBJ1-1, with unresolved D. V lost 5 bases and J lost 6, with 13 bases in between. The CDR3 has 13 amino acids. CDR1 and CDR2 from the germline V gene are SNHLY and FYNNEI. The CDR3 bases are TGTGCCAGCAGTCTCCGACAACCCGCTGAAGCTTTCTTT. Protein product: CASSLRQPAEAFF.

This chain joins TRBV19 and TRBJ1-5; D call uncertain. Germline values: CDR1 LNHDA, CDR2 SQIVND (reference sequence). CDR3 length: 14 amino acids. The V end was cut by 3 bases, the J end by 2 bases, with 8 bases between. DNA of the CDR3: TGTGCCAGTAGTATGCAGCAGGGCAATCAGCCCCAGCATTTT. As protein: CASSMQQGNQPQHF.

The chain combines TRBV7-2 with TRBJ2-7; 13 positions match TRBD2. Germline V gene lookup returns CDR1 SGHTA and CDR2 FQGNSA. The CDR3 totals 16 residues. After removal of 4 bases from V and 7 bases from J, the junction contained 10 bases not matched to a gene. The CDR3 spells CASSSAGLAGLREQYF. DNA of the CDR3: TGTGCCAGCAGCTCCGCGGGACTAGCGGGGCTACGGGAGCAGTACTTC.

In this sample, this clone turned up a few times. The chain employs TRBV2 and TRBJ2-7, with no clear D. Germline CDR1 reads SNHLY; CDR2 reads FYNNEI. V shed 2 bases and J shed 3 bases, with 8 bases lying between them. The CDR3 sequence is 13 residues long. The chain's CDR3 is CASSEQFGYEQYF. The CDR3 region has the DNA TGTGCCAGCAGTGAACAGTTCGGCTACGAGCAGTACTTC.

This clone was picked up a small number of times. This chain joins TRBV25-1 and TRBJ2-5; D is perhaps TRBD2 (5 bases). Per the germline V gene, CDR1 is MGHDK and CDR2 is SYGVNS. This CDR3 is 13 amino acids long. The V gene lost 4 bases and the J gene lost 6 bases, with 12 bases spanning the gap. The CDR3 here is CASSGPGWKTQYF. CDR3 coding DNA: TGTGCCAGCAGTGGGCCGGGATGGAAGACCCAGTACTTC.

The V gene is TRBV30, the J gene TRBJ2-7; D call uncertain. The CDR3 runs to 14 residues. Germline CDR1 GTSNPN, CDR2 SVGIG (reference sequence). The V end was cut by 4 bases, the J end by 2 bases, with 15 bases between. The CDR3 protein is CAWIRFAGTYEQYF. CDR3 coding DNA: TGTGCCTGGATTCGTTTCGCTGGGACCTACGAGCAGTACTTC.

The chain carries TRBV6-5 and TRBJ2-1; 8 positions match TRBD1. This CDR3 has 14 residues. J was trimmed by 6 bases and V by 6 bases; bases with no gene match: 7. Germline V lookup: CDR1 MNHEY, CDR2 SVGAGI. DNA for the CDR3: TGTGCCAGCAGAAAAGACAGGGGAGGCAATGAGCAGTTCTTC. Its translation: CASRKDRGGNEQFF.

On this clone itself: Sequence at one end of the junction differs from germline and may be a read error. Other DNA sequences in this specimen translate into the identical CDR3. The chain recombines TRBV7-3 with TRBJ1-1; no clear D. This CDR3 region has 13 residues. Germline-derived CDR1 and CDR2 are SGHTA and FQGTGA. CDR3 nucleotides: TGTGCCAGTAGCTTTCACGGGAACACTGAAGCTTTCTTT. Protein: CASSFHGNTEAFF.